The next 30 T cell receptor beta chains were all read from a single sample in a study of shared clonotypes between healthy human individuals. Naive CD8 cells were CD45RO-negative, positively selected for CCR7, excluding terminally differentiated effector memory CD45RA+ cells. Here immunoSEQ multiplex PCR was the method, and the copy in TCRdb shows in-frame clones only, minus some. The top ten clones hold 0.095% to 0.14% of a sample with hundreds of thousands of clones, around 96% of them seen once. The sequencing input was naive CD8+ T cells sorted from blood. Receptors were obtained from a woman aged 30 to 39 in good health.

The chain couples TRBV29-1 to TRBJ2-1; 12 positions match TRBD2. The CDR3 has 13 amino acids. Germline V gives CDR1 SQVTM, CDR2 ANQGSEA. Unmatched junction bases numbered 4, after V lost 3 bases and J lost 10 bases. The CDR3 here is CSVEPLAGGEQFF. CDR3 DNA: TGCAGCGTTGAGCCCCTAGCGGGGGGGGAGCAGTTCTTC.

The CDR3 reads CASSPRGTATYEQYF. The CDR3, as DNA: TGTGCCAGCAGCCCCAGGGGGACAGCAACCTACGAGCAGTACTTC. The V and J genes are TRBV9 and TRBJ2-7, with 7 positions matching TRBD1. The junction had 9 bases not matched to a gene; V was cut back by 4 bases and J by 2 bases. Germline CDR1 is SGDLS and CDR2 is YYNGEE. The CDR3 runs to 15 residues.

In regard to this clone: Because the CDR3's place on the DNA is in doubt, the DNA is left out and the CDR3 is given as listed by TCRdb. This rearrangement joins TRBV5-4 to TRBJ2-7. Germline V gene sequence: CDR1 SGHNT, CDR2 YYREEE (reference sequence). The CDR3 length is 15 residues, termini included. The CDR3 sequence: CASSFGFGMGTGGDF.

The rearrangement links TRBV25-1 to TRBJ1-1, with D possibly being TRBD1 (5 bases). Germline V gene data show CDR1 as MGHDK and CDR2 as SYGVNS. CDR3 length: 15 residues. V lost 4 bases to trimming and J lost 3 bases, with 15 bases between them. In DNA, the CDR3 is TGTGCCAGCAGTGGCAGTTTCGGGGGACACACTGAAGCTTTCTTT. Translation: CASSGSFGGHTEAFF.

The chain uses TRBV9 and TRBJ1-2; 8 positions match TRBD1. Trimming removed 3 bases from V and 3 bases from J; junction bases left unmatched: 4. Germline V gives CDR1 SGDLS, CDR2 YYNGEE. The CDR3 extends over 14 amino acids. CDR3 sequence: CASSAGGAYYGYTF. The CDR3 DNA reads TGTGCCAGCAGCGCAGGGGGCGCGTACTATGGCTACACCTTC. The variable domain in full, with the rest retrieved from reference TRBV9 and TRBJ1-2, is DSGVTQTPKHLITATGQRVTLRCSPRSGDLSVYWYQQSLDQGLQFLIQYYNGEERAKGNILERFSAQQFPDLHSELNLSSLELGDSALYFCASSAGGAYYGYTFGSGTRLTVV.

The chain employs TRBV5-4 and TRBJ2-2; 11 nucleotides match TRBD2. J gave up 3 bases and V 0 bases, and 1 base lay outside the gene matches. Germline lookup yields CDR1 SGHNT and CDR2 YYREEE (reference sequence). CDR3 length: 16 residues. CDR3: CASSLELAGDTGELFF. The CDR3 DNA reads TGTGCCAGCAGCTTGGAACTAGCGGGAGACACCGGGGAGCTGTTTTTT.

The rearrangement links TRBV9 to TRBJ1-1; 7 bases are shared with TRBD1. Trimming at V came to 4 bases and at J to 5 bases, leaving 8 bases not matched to a gene. The CDR3 runs to 14 residues. Germline V CDR1 and CDR2: SGDLS, YYNGEE. Here the CDR3 reads CASSSEGQETEAFF. The CDR3 nucleotides read TGTGCCAGCAGCTCAGAAGGACAGGAGACTGAAGCTTTCTTT.

The rearrangement uses TRBV13 and TRBJ2-2, with D maybe TRBD1 (5 bases). Germline CDR1 PRHDT, CDR2 FYEKMQ (reference sequence). There are 15 residues in the CDR3. With 5 bases removed from V and 2 bases from J, the gap between germline ends came to 12 bases. CDR3 residues: CASSIRQINTGELFF. The DNA of the CDR3 is TGTGCCAGCAGCATTCGACAGATTAACACCGGGGAGCTGTTTTTT.

A single count supports this clone. The V gene is TRBV27, the J gene TRBJ1-5, with D unresolved. The germline V gene has CDR1 MNHEY and CDR2 SMNVEV (reference sequence). Trimming removed 3 bases from V and 7 bases from J, with 16 bases in between. The CDR3 spans 15 residues. CDR3 protein: CASSFLPPGGQPQHF. In nucleotides, the CDR3 is TGTGCCAGCAGTTTTCTACCCCCGGGCGGGCAGCCCCAGCATTTT.

The chain uses TRBV11-2 and TRBJ2-5; tentative D call: TRBD2 (5 bases). Near its end, the DNA agrees better with TRBJ2-7, so the J call may be wrong. The CDR3 contains 15 residues. The germline CDR1 and CDR2 sequences are SGHAT and FQNNGV. The CDR3 reads CASSLGSVPSYEQYF. The CDR3, as DNA: TGTGCCAGCAGCTTAGGTAGCGTCCCCTCGTACGAGCAGTACTTC.

This chain uses TRBV19 with TRBJ2-1, with D possibly TRBD2 on 5 matching bases. The CDR3 runs to 13 residues. CDR1 is LNHDA and CDR2 is SQIVND in the germline V gene (reference sequence). The V end lost 7 bases, the J end lost 7 bases, and 14 bases lay between the germline ends. CDR3 nucleotide sequence: TGTGCCAGTATCGGGAAGTTTAGTAATGAGCAGTTCTTC. It codes for CASIGKFSNEQFF.

The chain couples TRBV19 to TRBJ1-1, with D unclear. The CDR3 is made up of 14 amino acids. Germline lookup yields CDR1 LNHDA and CDR2 SQIVND (reference sequence). The V end was cut by 3 bases, the J end by 3 bases, with 11 bases between. The CDR3 here is CASSMRFSDTEAFF. DNA of the CDR3: TGTGCCAGTAGTATGAGGTTTTCGGACACTGAAGCTTTCTTT.

The J gene is TRBJ2-6, the V gene TRBV10-1; unclear D gene. V shed 3 bases and J shed 0 bases, with 3 bases lying between them. This CDR3 has 14 residues. Germline V gene lookup returns CDR1 WNHNN and CDR2 SYGVQD (reference sequence). CDR3 coding DNA: TGCGCCAGCAGTGAAGGCTCTGGGGCCAACGTCCTGACTTTC. This codes for CASSEGSGANVLTF.

In regard to this clone: This specimen includes other DNA sequences encoding the same CDR3. The CDR3 is CASSPGTGGYEQYF. CDR3 DNA: TGTGCCAGCAGCCCCGGGACAGGGGGTTACGAGCAGTACTTC. The chain uses TRBV5-6 and TRBJ2-7; 11 bases fit TRBD1. V dropped 4 bases and J dropped 4; count of bases not matched to a gene: 4. The CDR3 consists of 14 residues. The germline gives CDR1 SGHDT, CDR2 YYEEEE.

As concerns this clone: This CDR3 is also generated by other DNA sequences in the sample. This chain uses TRBV28 with TRBJ2-6; D not resolved. Germline loops: CDR1 MDHEN, CDR2 SYDVKM. Between the trimmed V and J ends, which lost 6 bases and 1 base, there was a span of 10 bases. The CDR3 has 15 amino acids. CDR3 in DNA: TGTGCCAGCAGCTTCCCCGGGTCTGGGGCCAACGTCCTGACTTTC. The encoded protein is CASSFPGSGANVLTF.

The chain is built from TRBV10-1 and TRBJ2-7; D uncertain. Trimming pared 0 bases from V and 4 bases from J, leaving 7 bases between. In germline, CDR1 is WNHNN, CDR2 SYGVQD (reference sequence). The CDR3 has 13 amino acids. In nucleotides, the CDR3 is TGCGCCAGCAGTGAGTCCCCCCGGTACGAGCAGTACTTC. This codes for CASSESPRYEQYF.

This chain joins TRBV29-1 and TRBJ2-6; D uncertain. V lost 2 bases to trimming and J lost 4 bases, with 6 bases between them. Per the germline V gene, CDR1 is SQVTM and CDR2 is ANQGSEA. This CDR3 comprises 13 residues. CDR3 loop: CSVELQGANVLTF. In nucleotides, the CDR3 is TGCAGCGTTGAACTGCAGGGGGCCAACGTCCTGACTTTC.

V and J are TRBV6-1 and TRBJ2-2; maybe TRBD1 (6 bases). Germline V gene sequence: CDR1 MNHNS, CDR2 SASEGT. The germline V and J ends were trimmed by 2 bases and 4 bases, with 14 bases remaining between them. CDR3 size: 16 residues. The CDR3 DNA follows: TGTGCCAGCAGTGAAAACAGGGCCCCGGGCACCGGGGAGCTGTTTTTT. Its translation is CASSENRAPGTGELFF.

The chain combines TRBV7-8 with TRBJ2-1, with D unresolved. CDR3 length: 14 residues. Germline loops: CDR1 SGHVS, CDR2 FQNEAQ. V dropped 8 bases and J dropped 2 bases, with 13 bases sitting between them. This CDR3 reads CASHQPLPYNEQFF. Here the CDR3 DNA reads TGTGCCAGCCACCAGCCGCTCCCCTACAATGAGCAGTTCTTC. The full variable domain, completed using reference TRBV7-8 and TRBJ2-1, is GAGVSQSPRYKVAKRGQDVALRCDPISGHVSLFWYQQALGQGPEFLTYFQNEAQLDKSGLPSDRFFAERPEGSVSTLKIQRTQQEDSAVYLCASHQPLPYNEQFFGPGTRLTVL.

This sequence joins TRBV19 and TRBJ1-1; no clear D gene. Germline V gene lookup returns CDR1 LNHDA and CDR2 SQIVND (reference sequence). This CDR3 comprises 15 residues. Trimming cost V 4 bases and J 3 bases, with 15 bases left between them. The DNA of the CDR3 is TGTGCCAGTAGTACCCCTGGACGGGGTGACACTGAAGCTTTCTTT. Its protein is CASSTPGRGDTEAFF.

The rearrangement links TRBV2 to TRBJ2-7, with a tentative D call TRBD2 (6 bases). Looked up from germline, CDR1 is SNHLY and CDR2 is FYNNEI. This CDR3 contains 15 residues. V lost 2 bases, J lost 3 bases, and 14 bases lay in between. The CDR3 region has the DNA TGTGCCAGCAGTGAATGGCGGGGAACCGACTACGAGCAGTACTTC. Amino acids: CASSEWRGTDYEQYF.

The chain employs TRBV5-1 and TRBJ2-7; 9 bases line up with TRBD2. The trim removed 0 bases at V and 4 bases at J, leaving 8 bases unmatched. The CDR3 loop spans 16 amino acids. Germline-derived CDR1 and CDR2 are SGHRS and YFSETQ. CDR3 amino acids: CASSLEGSGSAYEQYF. Here the CDR3 DNA reads TGCGCCAGCAGCTTGGAAGGTAGCGGGAGTGCGTACGAGCAGTACTTC.

The J gene is TRBJ1-1, the V gene TRBV11-3; no clear D gene. Trimming took off 1 base at V and 0 bases at J, with 9 bases between the two ends. Germline V gene lookup returns CDR1 SGHNT and CDR2 YENEEA. The CDR3 extends over 15 amino acids. In DNA, the CDR3 is TGTGCCAGCAGCTTAGTTTCATTTATGAACACTGAAGCTTTCTTT. Protein: CASSLVSFMNTEAFF. Complete variable domain (other parts from reference TRBV11-3 and TRBJ1-1): EAGVVQSPRYKIIEKKQPVAFWCNPISGHNTLYWYLQNLGQGPELLIRYENEEAVDDSQLPKDRFSAERLKGVDSTLKIQPAELGDSAVYLCASSLVSFMNTEAFFGQGTRLTVV.

The V call is TRBV9, the J call TRBJ2-1; 8 nucleotides line up with TRBD2. Per the germline V gene, CDR1 is SGDLS and CDR2 is YYNGEE. The CDR3 is made up of 17 amino acids. J lost 5 bases, V lost 4 bases, and 14 bases had no gene match. The CDR3 DNA reads as TGTGCCAGCAGCCCGCTTTATTATCTAGCGGGCAACAATGAGCAGTTCTTC. Translating gives CASSPLYYLAGNNEQFF.

The chain combines TRBV6-5 with TRBJ2-2, with D possibly TRBD2 on 5 matching bases. The CDR3 sequence is 16 residues long. Trimming stripped 0 bases from V and 5 bases from J, with 13 bases between. Germline loops: CDR1 MNHEY, CDR2 SVGAGI. The CDR3 bases are TGTGCCAGCAGTTACTCGTTCGGGGAATGGACCGGGGAGCTGTTTTTT. It codes for CASSYSFGEWTGELFF.

The chain is built from TRBV19 and TRBJ2-5; D possibly matches TRBD1 or TRBD2 (6 bases each). CDR1 LNHDA and CDR2 SQIVND come from the germline V gene (reference sequence). The CDR3 covers 13 residues. V was clipped by 8 bases and J by 9 bases, with 19 bases between them. The CDR3 here is CASGGLGDSSQYF. The CDR3 nucleotides are TGTGCCAGTGGGGGGCTAGGAGACTCGTCCCAGTACTTC.

The rearrangement uses TRBV2 and TRBJ1-2; the match to TRBD1 covers 9 bases. The CDR3 consists of 16 residues. Germline assignment: CDR1 SNHLY and CDR2 FYNNEI. Trimming cost V 5 bases and J 2 bases; bases outside gene matches: 9. DNA of the CDR3: TGTGCCAGCAGTACTGAACGACAGGGGGTAAACTATGGCTACACCTTC. Translated, it gives CASSTERQGVNYGYTF.

The chain recombines TRBV6-9 with TRBJ2-6; the D is unclear. Germline V gene data show CDR1 as MNHGY and CDR2 as SVAAGI. CDR3 length equals 18 residues. Trimming took off 2 bases at V and 0 bases at J, with 14 bases between the two ends. The CDR3 sequence is CASSYGRNHPSGANVLTF. CDR3 bases: TGTGCCAGCAGTTATGGCCGCAACCATCCCTCTGGGGCCAACGTCCTGACTTTC.

The chain couples TRBV6-1 to TRBJ2-2; 8 bases agree with TRBD1. The CDR3 is 15 amino acids. V gave up 7 bases and J gave up 2 bases; unmatched junction bases: 6. Germline CDR1 MNHNS, CDR2 SASEGT. CDR3 loop: CASTSGQGNTGELFF. The DNA for the CDR3 is TGTGCCAGCACCTCAGGACAGGGTAACACCGGGGAGCTGTTTTTT.

The chain links TRBV13 to TRBJ2-5, with 8 nucleotides matching TRBD2. J lost 0 bases, V lost 5 bases, and 5 bases had no gene match. The length of the CDR3 is 15 residues. Looked up from germline, CDR1 is PRHDT and CDR2 is FYEKMQ (reference sequence). The chain's CDR3 is CASSHSGIHQETQYF. The CDR3 nucleotides read TGTGCCAGCAGCCATAGCGGGATCCACCAAGAGACCCAGTACTTC.